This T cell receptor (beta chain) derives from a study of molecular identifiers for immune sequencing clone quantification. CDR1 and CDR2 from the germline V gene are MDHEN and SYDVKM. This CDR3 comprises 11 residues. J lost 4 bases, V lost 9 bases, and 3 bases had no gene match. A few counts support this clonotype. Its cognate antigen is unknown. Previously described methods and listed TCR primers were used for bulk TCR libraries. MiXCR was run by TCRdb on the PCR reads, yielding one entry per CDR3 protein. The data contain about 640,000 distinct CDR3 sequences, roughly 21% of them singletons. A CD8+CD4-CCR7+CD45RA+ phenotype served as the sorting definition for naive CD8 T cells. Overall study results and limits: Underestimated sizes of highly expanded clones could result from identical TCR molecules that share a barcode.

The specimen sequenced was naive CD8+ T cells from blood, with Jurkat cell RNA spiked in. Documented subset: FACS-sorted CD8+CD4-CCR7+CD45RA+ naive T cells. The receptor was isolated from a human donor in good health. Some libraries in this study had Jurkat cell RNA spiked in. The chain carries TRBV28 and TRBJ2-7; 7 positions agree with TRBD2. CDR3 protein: CASHSGYEQYF. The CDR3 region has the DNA TGTGCCAGTCATAGCGGGTACGAGCAGTACTTC.